This record covers a single T cell receptor beta chain. Its antigen is currently not known. It has no much larger one-base neighbor in the sample; base qualities were not kept. The data originate from a study of identical twins (dated by TCRdb to about 2016). With respect to the entire study: To test whether fetal clonotypes persist, the study used deep sequencing on TCR alpha and beta repertoires from monozygotic twins, unrelated adults of various ages, and cord blood. Replicate twin experiments were performed at different times using different library preparation protocols to rule out contamination.

Every donor was a healthy Caucasian. The twin cohort comprised three pairs of female monozygotic twins, all aged roughly 18 to 29 years. Peripheral blood mononuclear cells were used as the source from which RNA for TCR libraries was isolated. Paper-wide results and their limitations: Out-of-frame TCR alpha sharing in monozygotic twins was systematically underestimated by recombination models, whereas sharing between unrelated individuals was in agreement with the recombination models. Invariant T cells such as MAIT and iNKT could partly confound zero-insertion analyses, although diverse VJ usage argued against such confounding for most clonotypes. A weaker excess of twin sharing was found in beta out-of-frame sequences because the signal-to-noise ratio was lowered by fewer shared sequences. Compared with coincidental sharing between unrelated individuals, an excess of low generation-probability sequences was observed among out-of-frame TCR alpha sequences shared between twins. Abundant cord blood beta clonotypes had fewer insertions, young adult naive repertoires showed a similar but weaker trend, and memory repertoires showed no such trend. Because the same donors could not be followed over many years, conclusions were based on cross-sectional statistical analysis.

The library was produced with 5' RACE. Sequencing took place on an Illumina HiSeq 2000. Template switching added a universal primer binding site, and the final cDNA carried a unique molecular identifier that allowed TCR cDNA molecules to be counted accurately. Specific primers in the conserved constant-segment region were used to synthesize first-strand cDNA for TCR alpha and beta chains. To control for contamination, each cDNA library was double barcoded with a SMART-Mk sample barcode plus Illumina barcodes. TruSeq adapter sequences and Illumina sample barcodes were added in two successive PCR steps. The TCR alpha and beta cDNA libraries were sequenced on the Illumina HiSeq platform using custom primers. The published analysis was carried out like this. Unique molecular identifiers were extracted from raw reads with MiGEC, and CDR3 positions were determined with MiXCR. Recombination models were inferred per individual with the repgenHMM and IGoR tools using an EM algorithm. The tcR package in R was used for shared clonotype analysis, with sharing normalized by the product of cloneset sizes. To study raw recombination free of thymic and clonal selection effects, out-of-frame nonproductive sequences were analyzed. TCRdb took the public reads, trimmed them with fastp at Q25, ran MiXCR for clone calling and kept in-frame beta chains. Identical CDR3 proteins give one entry, which carries the most common genes and DNA. The V and J calls come from TCRdb's annotation, not from the publication. The sample yields 600,000 to 850,000 distinct CDR3 sequences; 18% were counted once. Jointly, the top ten make up about 12% of the sample.

The V and J ends are trimmed by 5 bases and 4 bases, leaving 2 bases between them. Counted from cysteine to phenylalanine, this CDR3 has 9 amino acids. Here the CDR3 DNA is all that survives: 27 bases in frame from base 1. In the germline V gene (reference sequence), CDR1 corresponds to DFQATT and CDR2 to SNEGSKA. This same sample was also part of a study on T cells expressing NK-cell markers. The second publication reports: Three sorted T-cell subsets (CD3+CD56+NKG2C+, CD3+CD56+NKG2C- and CD3+CD56-NKG2C+) from 8 or 9 donors had their TCR beta-chain repertoires profiled. Among the eight sequenced donors, only one was HCMV-seronegative, while the other seven were HCMV-seropositive. In several experiments an anti-gammadeltaTCR antibody was added to restrict sorting to alphabetaTCR-expressing T cells. In six donors, the dominant CD3+CD56+NKG2C+ clonotypes ranked among the top 10 CD8+ clonotypes, making up roughly 1.0-7.0% of CD8+ T cells. Those dominant clonotypes were again the most abundant among CD3+CD56-NKG2C+ cells in a handful of donors, at about 25-60.1%. Whether the expanded NKG2C-expressing T cell clones were specific for HCMV antigens was left unclear. The study sequenced eight donors, all healthy volunteers chosen at random: three men and five women. HCMV serostatus was determined by detecting HCMV-specific IgG in serum with a commercial ELISA kit. For five to seven donors, unsorted PBMC were also used to sequence bulk peripheral blood T-cell repertoires. MIGEC was used to demultiplex reads and group reads by UMI, and MiTCR was used to assemble and quantify clonotypes. Only TCR cDNA sequences supported by at least two reads were kept to exclude erroneous sequences. The tcR package was used for downstream repertoire analysis, and clonotypes were matched between fractions using CDR3 nucleotide sequence together with V segment. VDJmatch was used to annotate antigen specificity against VDJdb, with one amino acid substitution allowed in CDR3.

The sample comprised PBMCs. The rearranged chain carries TRBV20-1 and TRBJ1-1; the D gene remains uncertain. This receptor was taken from a young woman in good health. The DNA sequence follows: TGCAGTGCTGCCACTGAAGCTTTCTTT. It translates as CSAATEAFF.